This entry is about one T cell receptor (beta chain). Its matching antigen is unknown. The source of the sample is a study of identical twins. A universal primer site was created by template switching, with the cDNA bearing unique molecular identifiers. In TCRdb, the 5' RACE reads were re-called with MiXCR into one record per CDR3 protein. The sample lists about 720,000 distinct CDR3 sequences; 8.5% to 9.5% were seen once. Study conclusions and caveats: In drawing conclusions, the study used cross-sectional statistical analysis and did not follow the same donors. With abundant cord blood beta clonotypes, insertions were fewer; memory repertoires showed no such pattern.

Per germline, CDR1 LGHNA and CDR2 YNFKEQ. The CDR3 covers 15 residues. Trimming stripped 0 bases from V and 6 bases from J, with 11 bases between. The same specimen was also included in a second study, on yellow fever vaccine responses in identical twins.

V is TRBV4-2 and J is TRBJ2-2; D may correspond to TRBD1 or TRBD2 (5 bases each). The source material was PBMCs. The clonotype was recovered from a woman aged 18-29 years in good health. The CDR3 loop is CASSQDRGPPGELFF. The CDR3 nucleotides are TGTGCCAGCAGCCAAGATAGGGGACCACCCGGGGAGCTGTTTTTT.